A selection of T cell receptor beta chains follows, all from one sample in a study of T cell responses to AZD1222 COVID-19 vaccine. Using immunoSEQ multiplex PCR, the repertoire was profiled, and TCRdb retains in-frame clones only, with some absent. The sample holds 100,000 to 140,000 clones, about 93% seen once. Specimen: peripheral blood, collected 28 days after the second AZD1222 dose. The origin of the receptors is an adult who received the AZD1222 COVID-19 vaccine. CDR3s include the opening cysteine and the closing phenylalanine or tryptophan. A D gene is named only where the DNA matches it firmly. The size of a clone is reported for some rows only, either as once, few or many, or as a class for expanded clones.

clone_size	d_call	v_call	cdr3_length	j_call	cdr3_nt	cdr3_aa
-	TRBD1	TRBV6-5	16	TRBJ2-7	TGTGCCAGCAGTTTCACAGGGACAGCGTACTCCTACGAGCAGTACTTC	CASSFTGTAYSYEQYF
-	TRBD1	TRBV7-9	14	TRBJ1-1	TGTGCCAGCAGCTCGGACAGGGAGCACACTGAAGCTTTCTTT	CASSSDREHTEAFF
once	TRBD2	TRBV10-3	16	TRBJ2-7	TGTGCCATCAGTGAGTCGAGTGGAAGCGGGAGAAATGAGCAGTACTTC	CAISESSGSGRNEQYF
-	-	TRBV4-3	16	TRBJ1-2	TGCGCCAGCAGCCAAGATCGGGCCAGGGGTAACTATGGCTACACCTTC	CASSQDRARGNYGYTF
-	-	TRBV9	15	TRBJ1-1	TGTGCCAGCAGCACGCCCCCGGGACCGAACACTGAAGCTTTCTTT	CASSTPPGPNTEAFF
-	-	TRBV27	13	TRBJ2-7	TGTGCCAGCAGTCCGGACAGTACCTACGAGCAGTACTTC	CASSPDSTYEQYF
-	-	TRBV6-5	11	TRBJ2-1	TGTGCCAGCAGGGGTGGGGGTGAGCAGTTCTTC	CASRGGGEQFF
once	-	TRBV20-1	11	TRBJ1-1	TGCAGTGCCATTGAACTCTCTGAAGCTTTCTTT	CSAIELSEAFF
-	-	TRBV24-1	15	TRBJ2-6	TGTGCCACCAGTGATGAGGGGTCTGGGGCCAACGTCCTGACTTTC	CATSDEGSGANVLTF
-	-	TRBV6-6	14	TRBJ2-3	TGTGCCAGCAGTTACACCTATAGCACAGATACGCAGTATTTT	CASSYTYSTDTQYF
-	TRBD2	TRBV9	16	TRBJ2-5	TGTGCCAGCAGCCCCGGGACTAGCGGGAGTAAAGAGACCCAGTACTTC	CASSPGTSGSKETQYF
-	-	TRBV19	14	TRBJ1-5	TGTGCCAGCGTACTACAGGGCACCAATCAGCCCCAGCATTTT	CASVLQGTNQPQHF
-	TRBD2	TRBV5-1	16	TRBJ2-5	TGCGCCAGCAGTCTCGGAGGTAGCGGGGGGCAAGAGACCCAGTACTTC	CASSLGGSGGQETQYF
-	-	TRBV28	14	TRBJ2-1	TGTGCCAGCAGTTCTCCTTTGGAGATAGATGAGCAGTTCTTC	CASSSPLEIDEQFF
few	TRBD1	TRBV19	14	TRBJ1-1	TGTGCCACCACCCCCAGGGGGCTGAACACTGAAGCTTTCTTT	CATTPRGLNTEAFF
-	-	TRBV25-1	12	TRBJ1-1	TGTGCCAGCAGTGATTACAGGGATGAAGCTTTCTTT	CASSDYRDEAFF
-	-	TRBV9	13	TRBJ2-3	TGTGCCAGCAGCGCTCTCCGCACAGATACGCAGTATTTT	CASSALRTDTQYF
-	-	TRBV9	15	TRBJ1-5	TGTGCCAGCAGCGTAGTGGGGGAGCCTCATCAGCCCCAGCATTTT	CASSVVGEPHQPQHF
few	-	TRBV19	12	TRBJ1-6	TGTGCCGCCGCAGGGGCGAAATCACCCCTCCACTTT	CAAAGAKSPLHF
-	-	TRBV7-2	14	TRBJ1-6	TGTGCCAGCAGCTTTGGGGGGGTGGGTTCACCCCTCCACTTT	CASSFGGVGSPLHF
-	-	TRBV7-9	12	TRBJ1-1	TGTGCCAGCAGCTCCCCGCTCACTGAAGCTTTCTTT	CASSSPLTEAFF
-	-	TRBV30	13	TRBJ1-5	TGTGCCTGGAGTGGGGGGCAGCCACCCATCAAGCATTTT	CAWSGGQPPIKHF
-	TRBD1	TRBV7-9	17	TRBJ1-4	TGTGCCAGCAGCTTAGGCCGGACAGGGGGTAGGCATGAAAAACTGTTTTTT	CASSLGRTGGRHEKLFF
-	TRBD2	TRBV4-2	15	TRBJ2-1	TGTGCCAGCAGCCAAATAGCGGGGGGTTTCAATGAGCAGTTCTTC	CASSQIAGGFNEQFF
-	TRBD2	TRBV11-3	15	TRBJ2-1	TGTGCCAGCAGCTTAGTCGGGGAGGGCCGCAGTGAGCAGTTCTTC	CASSLVGEGRSEQFF
once	-	TRBV11-2	14	TRBJ2-1	TGTGCCAGCAGCTTAGATCGGGGCTACAATGAGCAGTTCTTC	CASSLDRGYNEQFF
few	-	TRBV6-4	13	TRBJ1-6	TGTGCCAGCGGGGACGGAGATAATTCACCCCTCCACTTT	CASGDGDNSPLHF
-	-	TRBV5-6	13	TRBJ2-7	TGTGCCAGCAGCGGGGGCCCGGGCCACCCCGGGTACTTC	CASSGGPGHPGYF
-	TRBD1	TRBV6-5	15	TRBJ1-6	TGTGCCAGCAGTTTGGGACAGGGGGAGTATTCACCCCTCCACTTT	CASSLGQGEYSPLHF
-	-	TRBV6-5	14	TRBJ1-1	TGTGCCAGCAGTTACACGGGGGCTAGCACTGAAGCTTTCTTT	CASSYTGASTEAFF
-	-	TRBV28	14	TRBJ1-2	TGTGCCAGCAGTTTTTCCCGACAGGTCCATGGCTACACCTTC	CASSFSRQVHGYTF